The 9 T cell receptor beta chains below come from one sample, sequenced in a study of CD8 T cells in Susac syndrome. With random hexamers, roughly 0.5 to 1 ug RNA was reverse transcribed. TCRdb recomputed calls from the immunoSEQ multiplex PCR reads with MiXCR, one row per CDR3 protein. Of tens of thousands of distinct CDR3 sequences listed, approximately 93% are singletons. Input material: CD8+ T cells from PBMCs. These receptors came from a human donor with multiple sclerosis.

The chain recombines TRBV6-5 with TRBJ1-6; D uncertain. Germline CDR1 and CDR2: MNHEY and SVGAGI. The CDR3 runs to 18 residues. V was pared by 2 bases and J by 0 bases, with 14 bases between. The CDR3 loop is CASSYPNARSSYNSPLHF. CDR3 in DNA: TGTGCCAGCAGTTACCCAAACGCGAGAAGCTCCTATAATTCACCCCTCCACTTT.

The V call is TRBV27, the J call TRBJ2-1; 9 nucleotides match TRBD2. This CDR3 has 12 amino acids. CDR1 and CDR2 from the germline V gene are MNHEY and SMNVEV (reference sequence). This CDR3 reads CAAGGAYNEQFF. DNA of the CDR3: TGTGCGGCGGGGGGGGCCTACAATGAGCAGTTCTTC.

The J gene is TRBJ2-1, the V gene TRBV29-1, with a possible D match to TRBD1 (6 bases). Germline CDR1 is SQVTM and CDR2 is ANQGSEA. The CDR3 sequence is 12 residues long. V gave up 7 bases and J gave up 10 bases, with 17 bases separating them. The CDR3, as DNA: TGCAGCGCGACCCTACAGGGTTTCGAGCAGTTCTTC. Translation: CSATLQGFEQFF.

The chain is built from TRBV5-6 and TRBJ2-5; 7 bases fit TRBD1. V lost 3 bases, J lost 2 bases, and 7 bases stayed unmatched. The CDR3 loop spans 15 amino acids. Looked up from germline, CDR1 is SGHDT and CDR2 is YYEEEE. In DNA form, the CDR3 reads TGTGCCAGCAGCTCCCCGGACAGGCAGCAAGAGACCCAGTACTTC. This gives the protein CASSSPDRQQETQYF. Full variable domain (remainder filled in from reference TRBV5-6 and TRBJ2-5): DAGVTQSPTHLIKTRGQQVTLRCSPKSGHDTVSWYQQALGQGPQFIFQYYEEEERQRGNFPDRFSGHQFPNYSSELNVNALLLGDSALYLCASSSPDRQQETQYFGPGTRLLVL.

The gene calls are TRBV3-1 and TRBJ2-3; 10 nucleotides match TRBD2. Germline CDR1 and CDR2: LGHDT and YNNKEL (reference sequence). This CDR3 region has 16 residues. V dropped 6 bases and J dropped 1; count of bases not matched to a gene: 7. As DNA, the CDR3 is TGTGCCAGCAGTGCCGGGACTAGCGACGGCACAGATACGCAGTATTTT. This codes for CASSAGTSDGTDTQYF.

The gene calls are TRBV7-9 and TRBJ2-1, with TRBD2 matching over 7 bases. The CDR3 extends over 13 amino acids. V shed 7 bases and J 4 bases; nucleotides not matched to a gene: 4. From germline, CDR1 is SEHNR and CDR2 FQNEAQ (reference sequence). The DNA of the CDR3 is TGTGCCAGCACCTCAGCGGGGTACAATGAGCAGTTCTTC. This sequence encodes CASTSAGYNEQFF.

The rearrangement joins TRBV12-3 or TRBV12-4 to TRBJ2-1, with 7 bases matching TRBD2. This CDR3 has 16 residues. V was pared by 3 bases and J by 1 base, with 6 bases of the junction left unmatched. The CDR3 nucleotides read TGTGCCAGCAGTTTGGGTCCTAGCGGATCCTACAATGAGCAGTTCTTC. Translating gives CASSLGPSGSYNEQFF.

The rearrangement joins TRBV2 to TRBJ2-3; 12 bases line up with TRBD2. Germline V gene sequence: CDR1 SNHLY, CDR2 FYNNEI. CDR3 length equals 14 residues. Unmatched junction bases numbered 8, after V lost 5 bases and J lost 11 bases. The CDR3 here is CASSRLAGEVKQYF. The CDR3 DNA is TGTGCCAGCAGTCGACTAGCGGGGGAGGTTAAGCAGTATTTT.

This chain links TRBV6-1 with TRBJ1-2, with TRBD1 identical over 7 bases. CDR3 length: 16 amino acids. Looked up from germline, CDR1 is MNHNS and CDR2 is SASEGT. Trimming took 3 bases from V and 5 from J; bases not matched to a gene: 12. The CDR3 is CASSDNLSDRVYGYTF. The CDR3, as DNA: TGTGCCAGCAGTGACAACCTTTCCGACAGGGTGTATGGCTACACCTTC.